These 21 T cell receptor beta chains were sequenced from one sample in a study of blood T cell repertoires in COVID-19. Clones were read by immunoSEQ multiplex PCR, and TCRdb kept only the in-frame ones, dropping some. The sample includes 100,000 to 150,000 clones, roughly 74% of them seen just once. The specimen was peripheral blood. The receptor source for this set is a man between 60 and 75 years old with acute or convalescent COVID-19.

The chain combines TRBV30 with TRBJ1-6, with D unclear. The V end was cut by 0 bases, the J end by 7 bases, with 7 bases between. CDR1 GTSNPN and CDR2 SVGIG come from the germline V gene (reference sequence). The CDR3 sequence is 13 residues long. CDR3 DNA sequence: TGTGCCTGGAGTGTATCGGGGAATTCACCCCTCCACTTT. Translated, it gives CAWSVSGNSPLHF.

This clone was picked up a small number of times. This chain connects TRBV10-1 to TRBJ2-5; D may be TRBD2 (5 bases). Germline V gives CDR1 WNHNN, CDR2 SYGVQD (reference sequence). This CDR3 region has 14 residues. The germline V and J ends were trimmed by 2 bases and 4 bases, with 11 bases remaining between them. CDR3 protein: CASSELRTLETQYF. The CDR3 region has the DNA TGCGCCAGCAGTGAGCTAAGGACTTTAGAGACCCAGTACTTC.

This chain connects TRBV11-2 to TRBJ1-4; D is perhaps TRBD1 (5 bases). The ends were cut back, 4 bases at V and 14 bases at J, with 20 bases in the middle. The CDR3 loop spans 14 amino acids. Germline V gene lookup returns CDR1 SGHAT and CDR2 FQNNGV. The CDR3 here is CASSWTNQGGALFF. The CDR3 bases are TGTGCCAGCAGCTGGACCAACCAGGGAGGGGCCCTGTTTTTT.

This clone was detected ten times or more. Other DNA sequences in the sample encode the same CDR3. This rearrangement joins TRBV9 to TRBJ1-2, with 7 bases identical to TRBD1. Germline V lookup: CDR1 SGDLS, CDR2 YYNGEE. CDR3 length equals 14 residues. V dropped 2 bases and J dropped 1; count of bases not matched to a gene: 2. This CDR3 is CASSVTGNNYGYTF. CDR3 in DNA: TGTGCCAGCAGCGTGACAGGGAATAACTATGGCTACACCTTC.

CDR3 residues: CASSRGHNYGYTF. The CDR3 DNA is TGTGCCAGCAGCCGCGGACACAACTATGGCTACACCTTC. The chain uses TRBV5-4 and TRBJ1-2, with D maybe TRBD1 (5 bases). The CDR3 is made up of 13 amino acids. In germline, CDR1 is SGHNT, CDR2 YYREEE (reference sequence). Trimming removed 4 bases from V and 2 bases from J, with 9 bases in between.

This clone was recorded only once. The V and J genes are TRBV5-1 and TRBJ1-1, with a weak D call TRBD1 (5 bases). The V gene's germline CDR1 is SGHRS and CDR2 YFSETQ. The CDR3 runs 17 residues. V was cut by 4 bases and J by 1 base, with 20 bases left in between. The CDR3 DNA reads TGCGCCAGCAGCGCCCTCGGGGGAGGGAGAACGAACACTGAAGCTTTCTTT. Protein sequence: CASSALGGGRTNTEAFF.

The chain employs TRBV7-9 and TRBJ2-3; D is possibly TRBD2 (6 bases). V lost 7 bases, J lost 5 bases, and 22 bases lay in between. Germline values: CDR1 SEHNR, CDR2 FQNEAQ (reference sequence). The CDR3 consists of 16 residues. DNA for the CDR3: TGTGCCAGCACCCCGTCGCGTCTAGCGAGGGAAGATACGCAGTATTTT. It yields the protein CASTPSRLAREDTQYF.

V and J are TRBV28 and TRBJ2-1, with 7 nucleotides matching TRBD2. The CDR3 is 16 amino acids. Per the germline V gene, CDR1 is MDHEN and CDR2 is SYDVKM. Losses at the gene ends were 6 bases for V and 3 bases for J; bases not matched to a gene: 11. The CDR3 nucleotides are TGTGCCAGCAGCCTCTCCCTAGCGGAACTCTACAATGAGCAGTTCTTC. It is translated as CASSLSLAELYNEQFF. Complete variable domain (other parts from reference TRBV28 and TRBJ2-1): DVKVTQSSRYLVKRTGEKVFLECVQDMDHENMFWYRQDPGLGLRLIYFSYDVKMKEKGDIPEGYSVSREKKERFSLILESASTNQTSMYLCASSLSLAELYNEQFFGPGTRLTVL.

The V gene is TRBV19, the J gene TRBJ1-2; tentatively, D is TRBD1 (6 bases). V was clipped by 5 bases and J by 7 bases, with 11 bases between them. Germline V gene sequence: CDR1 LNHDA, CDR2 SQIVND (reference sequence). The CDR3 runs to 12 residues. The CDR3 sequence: CASSPGERGYTF. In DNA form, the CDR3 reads TGTGCCAGTAGTCCAGGGGAACGTGGCTACACCTTC.

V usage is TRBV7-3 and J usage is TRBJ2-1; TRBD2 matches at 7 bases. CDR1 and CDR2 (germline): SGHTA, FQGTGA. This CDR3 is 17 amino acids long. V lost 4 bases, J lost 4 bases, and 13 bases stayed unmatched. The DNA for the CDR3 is TGTGCCAGCAGCTCCCGGGCGGCTAGCGGTCGATACAATGAGCAGTTCTTC. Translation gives CASSSRAASGRYNEQFF.

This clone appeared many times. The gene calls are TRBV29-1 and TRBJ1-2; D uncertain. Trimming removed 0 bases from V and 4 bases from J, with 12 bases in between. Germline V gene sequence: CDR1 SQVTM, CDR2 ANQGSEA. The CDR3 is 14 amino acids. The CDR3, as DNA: TGCAGCGTTGAAGATGAGACATTTCCCTATGGCTACACCTTC. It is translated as CSVEDETFPYGYTF.

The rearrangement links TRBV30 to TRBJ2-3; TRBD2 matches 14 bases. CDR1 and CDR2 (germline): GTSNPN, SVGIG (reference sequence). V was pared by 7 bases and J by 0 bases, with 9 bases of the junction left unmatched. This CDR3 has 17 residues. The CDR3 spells CASKGLAGGYSTDTQYF. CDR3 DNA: TGTGCCTCCAAAGGACTAGCGGGGGGTTATAGCACAGATACGCAGTATTTT.

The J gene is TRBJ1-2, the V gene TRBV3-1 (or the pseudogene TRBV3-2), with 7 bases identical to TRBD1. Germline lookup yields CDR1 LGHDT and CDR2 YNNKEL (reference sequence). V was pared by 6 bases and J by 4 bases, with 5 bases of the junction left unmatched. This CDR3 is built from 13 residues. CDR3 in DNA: TGTGCCAGCAGTCCTACAGGGGTCTATGGCTACACCTTC. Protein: CASSPTGVYGYTF.

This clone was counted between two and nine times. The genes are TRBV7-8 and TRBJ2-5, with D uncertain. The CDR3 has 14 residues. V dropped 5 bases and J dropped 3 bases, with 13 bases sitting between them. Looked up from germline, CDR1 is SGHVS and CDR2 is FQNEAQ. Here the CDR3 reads CASSAAYSKETQYF. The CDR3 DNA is TGTGCCAGCAGCGCCGCCTATTCGAAAGAGACCCAGTACTTC.

CDR3 bases: TGTGCCTGGATGGGGGGTCGAAAAGCTTTCTTT. Translating it yields CAWMGGRKAFF. The rearrangement links TRBV30 to TRBJ1-1, with D possibly matching TRBD1 (5 bases). The CDR3 covers 11 residues. The V end was cut by 4 bases, the J end by 9 bases, with 12 bases between. Germline V gene data show CDR1 as GTSNPN and CDR2 as SVGIG (reference sequence).

CDR3 amino acids: CASSVGGGAGLDTQYF. The CDR3 DNA follows: TGTGCCAGCAGCGTCGGCGGGGGGGCTGGGTTAGATACGCAGTATTTT. The chain is built from TRBV9 and TRBJ2-3; 9 bases fit TRBD2. Trimming at V came to 2 bases and at J to 5 bases, leaving 9 bases not matched to a gene. The V gene's germline CDR1 is SGDLS and CDR2 YYNGEE. This CDR3 contains 16 residues.

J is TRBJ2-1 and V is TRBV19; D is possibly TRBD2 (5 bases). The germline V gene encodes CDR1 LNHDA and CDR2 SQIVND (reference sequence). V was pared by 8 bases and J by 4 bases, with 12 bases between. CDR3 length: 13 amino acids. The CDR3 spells CASGGERYNEQFF. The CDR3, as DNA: TGTGCCAGTGGAGGTGAGCGGTACAATGAGCAGTTCTTC.

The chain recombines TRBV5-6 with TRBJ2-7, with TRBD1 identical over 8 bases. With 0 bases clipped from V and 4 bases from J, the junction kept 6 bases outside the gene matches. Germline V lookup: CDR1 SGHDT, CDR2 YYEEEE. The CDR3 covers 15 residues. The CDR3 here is CASSLVDRDLYEQYF. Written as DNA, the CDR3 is TGTGCCAGCAGCTTGGTGGACAGGGATTTATACGAGCAGTACTTC. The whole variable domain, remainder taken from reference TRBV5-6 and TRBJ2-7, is DAGVTQSPTHLIKTRGQQVTLRCSPKSGHDTVSWYQQALGQGPQFIFQYYEEEERQRGNFPDRFSGHQFPNYSSELNVNALLLGDSALYLCASSLVDRDLYEQYFGPGTRLTVT.

For the CDR3, the DNA is TGTGCCAGTAGTCCGGGAGGGCCTGGGGCCAACGTCCTGACTTTC. Protein sequence: CASSPGGPGANVLTF. V gene TRBV19 combines with J gene TRBJ2-6; 8 bases are shared with TRBD2. V was pared by 5 bases and J by 2 bases, with 2 bases of the junction left unmatched. The CDR3 has 15 residues. The germline V gene encodes CDR1 LNHDA and CDR2 SQIVND (reference sequence).

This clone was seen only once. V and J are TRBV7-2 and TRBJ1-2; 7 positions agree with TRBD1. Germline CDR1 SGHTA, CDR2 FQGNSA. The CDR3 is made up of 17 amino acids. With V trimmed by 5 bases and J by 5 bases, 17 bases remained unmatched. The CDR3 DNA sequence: TGTGCCAGCAGCGCCGCGAATTTCCAGGGGGGAGGATATGGCTACACCTTC. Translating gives CASSAANFQGGGYGYTF.

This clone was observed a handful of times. CDR3 protein: CASSQDNRENQPQHF. The CDR3 DNA follows: TGTGCCAGCAGCCAAGATAACAGGGAGAATCAGCCCCAGCATTTT. This chain uses TRBV3-1 (or the pseudogene TRBV3-2) with TRBJ1-5; tentatively, D is TRBD1 (6 bases). There are 15 residues in the CDR3. Deletions cut 0 bases from V and 4 bases from J, with 10 bases between. Per germline, CDR1 LGHDT and CDR2 YNNKEL (reference sequence).